This T cell receptor beta chain is drawn from a study of T cell changes during pregnancy in multiple sclerosis. Per the germline V gene, CDR1 is MNHEY and CDR2 is SVGAGI. The CDR3 contains 15 residues. The germline V and J ends were trimmed by 0 bases and 1 base, with 8 bases remaining between them. Measured with immunoSEQ multiplex PCR; TCRdb has only the in-frame clones, and not every one. The table records about 28,000 clones, about 91% of them present only once. In its sample, this clone was seen once. This sequence joins TRBV6-5 and TRBJ2-3; a possible D gene is TRBD2 (5 bases). Sample: CD4+ T cells from peripheral blood mononuclear cells, taken in the second trimester of pregnancy. The source is a female donor with multiple sclerosis, enrolled in a pregnancy study. The CDR3 loop reads CASSYSGAGTDTQYF. The CDR3 DNA sequence: TGTGCCAGCAGTTACTCGGGAGCGGGCACAGATACGCAGTATTTT.